This T cell receptor beta chain was documented in a study of blood T cell repertoires in COVID-19. Overall study context: Samples representing acute and convalescent COVID-19 were sourced from the United States, Italy and Spain. In each case, the material was cDNA or gDNA derived from T cells, B-cell-depleted T cells, or PBMCs.

Authors' processing steps: Scientists estimated how many nucleated cells there were by amplifying reference gene primers. Libraries were prepared by immunoSEQ multiplex PCR; TCRdb keeps only in-frame clonotypes and omits some of them. The DNA was the basis for D and trimming; V, J and clone size are from that table. Of approximately 97,000 clones in the sample, roughly 85% were seen once. Germline V gene lookup returns CDR1 SGDLS and CDR2 YYNGEE. V trimming: 7 bases; J trimming: 3 bases; junction bases outside the gene matches: 16. The CDR3 loop spans 18 amino acids. Sequenced material: peripheral blood. The rearrangement uses TRBV9 and TRBJ2-2; 9 nucleotides agree with TRBD1. The TCR originated in an elderly man with acute or convalescent COVID-19. The CDR3: CASARGDRVMGYTGELFF. The DNA for the CDR3 is TGTGCCAGCGCCCGGGGGGACAGGGTTATGGGGTACACCGGGGAGCTGTTTTTT.